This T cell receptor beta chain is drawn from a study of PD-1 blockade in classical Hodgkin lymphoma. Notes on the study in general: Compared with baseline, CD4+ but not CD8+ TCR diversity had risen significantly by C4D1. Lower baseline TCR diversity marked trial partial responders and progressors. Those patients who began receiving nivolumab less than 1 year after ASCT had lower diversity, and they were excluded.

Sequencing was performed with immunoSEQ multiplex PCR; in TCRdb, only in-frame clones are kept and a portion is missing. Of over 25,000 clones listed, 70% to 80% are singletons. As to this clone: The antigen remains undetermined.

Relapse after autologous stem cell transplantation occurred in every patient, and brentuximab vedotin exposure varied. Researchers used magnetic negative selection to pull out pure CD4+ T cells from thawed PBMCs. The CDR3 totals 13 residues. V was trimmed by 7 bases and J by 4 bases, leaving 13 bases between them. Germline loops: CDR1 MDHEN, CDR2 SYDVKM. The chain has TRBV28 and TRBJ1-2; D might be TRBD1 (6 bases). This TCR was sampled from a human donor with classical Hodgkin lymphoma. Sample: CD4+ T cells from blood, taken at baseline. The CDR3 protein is CASIGQPLYGYTF. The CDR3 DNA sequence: TGTGCCAGCATAGGACAGCCACTCTATGGCTACACCTTC.